These 3 T cell receptor beta chains share one sample of origin, sequenced in a study of T cells in Graves' hyperthyroidism and ophthalmopathy. There were TCR beta CDR3 regions amplified from RNA transcripts. With the HTBI primer set, the TCR CDR3 went through a first round of RT-PCR. TCRdb itself ran the multiplex PCR reads through MiXCR, one entry per CDR3 protein. The sample lists under 800,000 distinct CDR3 sequences; about 15% were seen once. The sample was blood. Receptor source: a woman in her late teens or twenties with Graves' hyperthyroidism.

The chain links TRBV5-1 to TRBJ1-1; the D is unclear. The CDR3 runs to 14 residues. The germline V and J ends were trimmed by 3 bases and 0 bases, with 9 bases remaining between them. Germline values: CDR1 SGHRS, CDR2 YFSETQ. In DNA form, the CDR3 reads TGCGCCAGCAGCTGGAGACAACTGAACACTGAAGCTTTCTTT. It yields the protein CASSWRQLNTEAFF.

This clonotype was seen a few times. This chain links TRBV7-2 with TRBJ2-3; 10 nucleotides align to TRBD1. J was trimmed by 0 bases and V by 2 bases; bases with no gene match: 5. The CDR3 is 17 amino acids. CDR1 and CDR2 (germline): SGHTA, FQGNSA. The CDR3 loop is CASSLLGTGVSTDTQYF. The DNA of the CDR3 is TGTGCCAGCAGCTTACTCGGGACAGGGGTAAGCACAGATACGCAGTATTTT.

The chain links TRBV12-3 or TRBV12-4 to TRBJ1-4, with D hard to call. V lost 6 bases to trimming and J lost 6 bases, with 8 bases between them. The CDR3 is 12 residues long. CDR3 sequence: CASRSADEKLFF. The CDR3 nucleotides are TGTGCCAGCAGGTCCGCCGATGAAAAACTGTTTTTT.